The 16 T cell receptor beta chains listed next were all sequenced from one sample in a study of blood T cell repertoires in COVID-19. Here immunoSEQ multiplex PCR was the method, and the copy in TCRdb shows in-frame clones only, minus some. The sample shows fewer than 500,000 clones, 87% of them seen only once. Source material: PBMCs or T cells enriched from blood (not recorded which). These receptors were collected from a woman between 18 and 30 years old who had recovered from COVID-19.

The chain joins TRBV7-2 to TRBJ2-5; 7 bases map to TRBD2. With V trimmed by 5 bases and J by 2 bases, 14 bases remained unmatched. The CDR3 covers 17 residues. Per the germline V gene, CDR1 is SGHTA and CDR2 is FQGNSA. CDR3 loop: CASSPRGGSRVQETQYF. Written as DNA, the CDR3 is TGTGCCAGCAGCCCCCGGGGCGGGAGTAGGGTACAAGAGACCCAGTACTTC.

J is TRBJ1-2 and V is TRBV29-1; 8 bases map to TRBD1. V lost 5 bases to trimming and J lost 6 bases; unmatched junction nucleotides: 11. The germline V gene has CDR1 SQVTM and CDR2 ANQGSEA. This CDR3 is 14 amino acids long. The CDR3 nucleotides read TGCAGCGTTTCTCGGGGGACAGGCCCCAATGGCTACACCTTC. Translated, it gives CSVSRGTGPNGYTF.

The chain recombines TRBV12-3 or TRBV12-4 with TRBJ1-2; maybe TRBD1 (5 bases). The length of the CDR3 is 13 residues. Trimming stripped 8 bases from V and 1 base from J, with 11 bases between. CDR3 protein: CASRGGFNYGYTF. The CDR3 nucleotides read TGTGCCAGCCGCGGGGGGTTTAACTATGGCTACACCTTC.

The CDR3 reads CASSSGGVEFYEQYF. The CDR3 nucleotides are TGTGCCAGCAGCTCCGGCGGGGTGGAATTCTACGAGCAGTACTTC. V gene TRBV5-4 combines with J gene TRBJ2-7, with D possibly TRBD2 on 6 matching bases. The CDR3 is made up of 15 amino acids. CDR1 and CDR2 (germline): SGHNT, YYREEE (reference sequence). V lost 3 bases, J lost 3 bases, and 16 bases lay in between. Full variable domain (rest looked up from reference TRBV5-4 and TRBJ2-7): ETGVTQSPTHLIKTRGQQVTLRCSSQSGHNTVSWYQQALGQGPQFIFQYYREEENGRGNFPPRFSGLQFPNYSSELNVNALELDDSALYLCASSSGGVEFYEQYFGPGTRLTVT.

This clone occurred a few times. This chain joins TRBV6-5 and TRBJ1-4; D gene ambiguous. This CDR3 has 12 residues. The V gene's germline CDR1 is MNHEY and CDR2 SVGAGI. V lost 4 bases and J 10 bases, leaving 10 bases between the germline ends. CDR3 in amino acids: CASSWRRRKLFF. CDR3 sequence (DNA): TGTGCCAGCAGTTGGCGACGGAGAAAACTGTTTTTT.

The chain joins TRBV4-2 to TRBJ2-7, with D hard to call. The germline V gene has CDR1 LGHNA and CDR2 YNFKEQ. V was trimmed by 4 bases and J by 0 bases, leaving 10 bases between them. The CDR3 spans 14 residues. The CDR3 nucleotides read TGTGCCAGCAGCCTGGAACGGAGCTCCTACGAGCAGTACTTC. Its translation is CASSLERSSYEQYF.

V usage is TRBV25-1 and J usage is TRBJ1-4; the D gene is possibly TRBD1 (6 bases). Trimming removed 1 base at V and 4 bases at J, with 13 bases between. Germline lookup yields CDR1 MGHDK and CDR2 SYGVNS. The CDR3 consists of 16 residues. The CDR3, as DNA: TGTGCCAGCAGTGAATTTCACGGGACAAATAATGAAAAACTGTTTTTT. Translated: CASSEFHGTNNEKLFF.

V gene TRBV4-1 combines with J gene TRBJ2-5; D remains unclear. This CDR3 is built from 13 residues. V lost 3 bases and J lost 5, with 10 bases in between. Germline-derived CDR1 and CDR2 are MGHRA and YSYEKL. The CDR3 loop reads CASSQGPRETQYF. Here the CDR3 DNA reads TGCGCCAGCAGCCAGGGCCCTCGGGAGACCCAGTACTTC.

The V call is TRBV7-2, the J call TRBJ2-2; D call uncertain. CDR1 and CDR2 from the germline V gene are SGHTA and FQGNSA. V was cut by 0 bases and J by 8 bases, with 13 bases left in between. This CDR3 is built from 15 residues. The CDR3, as DNA: TGTGCCAGCAGCTTAGCGACATATCAGCCGGGGGAGCTGTTTTTT. This gives the protein CASSLATYQPGELFF.

Only one count was recorded for this clone. V gene TRBV2 combines with J gene TRBJ2-3, with D possibly being TRBD1 (5 bases). The germline gives CDR1 SNHLY, CDR2 FYNNEI. The length of the CDR3 is 11 residues. V was trimmed by 8 bases and J by 5 bases, leaving 8 bases between them. Here the CDR3 DNA reads TGTGCCAGCCAGGGAAAAGATACGCAGTATTTT. It codes for CASQGKDTQYF.

The chain combines TRBV24-1 with TRBJ2-6, with D possibly being TRBD1 (6 bases). V was cut by 5 bases and J by 6 bases, with 7 bases left in between. The germline V gene encodes CDR1 KGHDR and CDR2 SFDVKD. The CDR3 has 13 residues. CDR3 sequence reads: CATSAGEANVLTF. The CDR3 nucleotides read TGTGCCACCAGTGCAGGGGAGGCCAACGTCCTGACTTTC.

The gene calls are TRBV5-1 and TRBJ1-2; D might be TRBD1 (6 bases). This CDR3 is 16 amino acids long. Trimming stripped 0 bases from V and 7 bases from J, with 19 bases between. Germline CDR1 reads SGHRS; CDR2 reads YFSETQ. The CDR3 DNA sequence: TGCGCCAGCAGCTTGGTAGGAGGCAGGGGAACGAGTGGCTACACCTTC. This gives the protein CASSLVGGRGTSGYTF.

The rearrangement links TRBV6-5 to TRBJ2-5; a weak D match, TRBD1 (6 bases). With 4 bases removed from V and 7 bases from J, the gap between germline ends came to 19 bases. Germline V gene data show CDR1 as MNHEY and CDR2 as SVGAGI. The CDR3 is made up of 15 amino acids. CDR3 nucleotides: TGTGCCAGCAGTTTCAACAGGGACGGCATTGTGACCCAGTACTTC. Translation gives CASSFNRDGIVTQYF.

This clone was counted only a few times. The chain combines TRBV2 with TRBJ1-2; TRBD1 aligns across 7 bases. Germline lookup yields CDR1 SNHLY and CDR2 FYNNEI. The CDR3 consists of 14 residues. The J segment lost 8 bases and the V segment lost 2 bases, leaving 8 bases of the junction unmatched. The CDR3 region has the DNA TGTGCCAGCAGTGAAAGGGGACAGTTCGAGGGCTACACCTTC. This codes for CASSERGQFEGYTF. Filled out from reference TRBV2 and TRBJ1-2, the complete variable domain reads EPEVTQTPSHQVTQMGQEVILRCVPISNHLYFYWYRQILGQKVEFLVSFYNNEISEKSEIFDDQFSVERPDGSNFTLKIRSTKLEDSAMYFCASSERGQFEGYTFGSGTRLTVV.

V gene TRBV4-2 combines with J gene TRBJ2-2; unclear D gene. This CDR3 spans 11 amino acids. The V end lost 5 bases, the J end lost 6 bases, and 4 bases lay between the germline ends. Germline CDR1 LGHNA, CDR2 YNFKEQ. The CDR3 DNA reads as TGTGCCAGCAGCTATGCCGGGGAGCTGTTTTTT. This sequence encodes CASSYAGELFF.

This clone showed up just a few times. J is TRBJ1-1 and V is TRBV7-8; perhaps TRBD1 as D (6 bases). Germline V CDR1 and CDR2: SGHVS, FQNEAQ. The V end lost 4 bases, the J end lost 0 bases, and 12 bases lay between the germline ends. CDR3 length equals 15 residues. CDR3 residues: CASSWSGQLNTEAFF. The CDR3 DNA follows: TGTGCCAGCAGCTGGTCTGGACAGTTGAACACTGAAGCTTTCTTT.